These 32 T cell receptor beta chains were all obtained from the same sample, sequenced in a study of OX40 agonist ivuxolimab in advanced cancers. Clones were read by immunoSEQ multiplex PCR, and TCRdb kept only the in-frame ones, dropping some. The table records approximately 86,000 clones, roughly 90% of them present only once. Here the sequenced sample was CD4+ or CD8+ T cells sorted from blood, taken in a trial of the OX40 agonist ivuxolimab. These receptor sequences come from an adult with an advanced solid tumor such as melanoma, head and neck, liver or kidney cancer.

V and J are TRBV2 and TRBJ2-7; 8 bases are a match to TRBD1. V was clipped by 7 bases and J by 4 bases; unmatched bases: 9. The CDR3 is 14 amino acids. In germline, CDR1 is SNHLY, CDR2 FYNNEI. CDR3: CASNPRTGRYEQYF. CDR3 coding DNA: TGTGCCAGCAATCCTAGGACAGGGCGGTACGAGCAGTACTTC.

There are a few counts of this clone. This chain uses TRBV5-1 with TRBJ2-4, with TRBD1 as a possible D gene (6 bases). CDR1 is SGHRS and CDR2 is YFSETQ in the germline V gene. V was clipped by 4 bases and J by 0 bases, with 20 bases between them. This CDR3 has 18 amino acids. The CDR3 DNA follows: TGCGCCAGCAGCGAGGGACAAGGGGGAAAGCTAGCCAAAAACATTCAGTACTTC. Translated: CASSEGQGGKLAKNIQYF.

The gene calls are TRBV5-1 and TRBJ2-7; no clear D gene. Per germline, CDR1 SGHRS and CDR2 YFSETQ. Trimming stripped 0 bases from V and 5 bases from J, with 6 bases between. This CDR3 is 12 amino acids long. CDR3 amino acids: CASSLDLHEQYF. The CDR3 DNA sequence: TGCGCCAGCAGCTTGGACTTACACGAGCAGTACTTC.

V and J are TRBV7-2 and TRBJ2-5, with a weak D call TRBD2 (6 bases). Germline loops: CDR1 SGHTA, CDR2 FQGNSA. The CDR3 extends over 14 amino acids. V shed 5 bases and J shed 3 bases, with 13 bases lying between them. This chain's CDR3 is CASSPQGGKETQYF. The CDR3 nucleotides are TGTGCCAGCAGCCCCCAGGGCGGGAAAGAGACCCAGTACTTC. Combining the CDR3 with reference TRBV7-2 and TRBJ2-5 gives the whole variable domain GAGVSQSPSNKVTEKGKDVELRCDPISGHTALYWYRQSLGQGLEFLIYFQGNSAPDKSGLPSDRFSAERTGGSVSTLTIQRTQQEDSAVYLCASSPQGGKETQYFGPGTRLLVL.

The J gene is TRBJ1-5, the V gene TRBV6-5; D remains ambiguous. Trimming pared 6 bases from V and 11 bases from J, leaving 14 bases between. The CDR3 covers 12 residues. The V gene's germline CDR1 is MNHEY and CDR2 SVGAGI. The CDR3 loop is CASRSSTLAQHF. DNA for the CDR3: TGTGCCAGCAGATCAAGCACATTGGCCCAGCATTTT.

The V and J genes are TRBV7-9 and TRBJ1-5, with TRBD1 identical over 10 bases. Germline V gene data show CDR1 as SEHNR and CDR2 as FQNEAQ (reference sequence). The CDR3 extends over 15 amino acids. V lost 5 bases and J lost 2; bases outside the gene matches: 3. This CDR3 reads CASSRGTGGNQPQHF. CDR3 DNA sequence: TGTGCCAGCAGCCGCGGGACAGGGGGCAATCAGCCCCAGCATTTT.

The chain employs TRBV6-6 and TRBJ1-2; 10 nucleotides align to TRBD1. The CDR3 runs 13 residues. Germline lookup yields CDR1 MNHNY and CDR2 SVGAGI (reference sequence). The J segment lost 7 bases and the V segment lost 9 bases, leaving 8 bases of the junction unmatched. The CDR3 coding sequence is TGTGCCAGTGTGAAGACAGGGGGCGGTGGCTACACCTTC. This sequence encodes CASVKTGGGGYTF.

The gene calls are TRBV6-8 and TRBJ2-7; no reliable D call. The CDR3 extends over 9 amino acids. V was trimmed by 8 bases and J by 6 bases, leaving 5 bases between them. Germline V gene sequence: CDR1 MNHGY, CDR2 SAAAGT. The CDR3 spells CASSFEQYF. The CDR3, as DNA: TGTGCCAGCTCGTTCGAGCAGTACTTC.

Points on this clone: Mismatch with germline at one junction end may stem from a read error. The sample carries other DNA sequences with the same CDR3. The V call is TRBV10-3, the J call TRBJ2-3; 8 bases agree with TRBD2. The CDR3 loop spans 16 amino acids. Germline lookup yields CDR1 ENHRY and CDR2 SYGVKD. CDR3 sequence (DNA): TGCGCCATCATGCGAAAAGCGGGAGAGGGTTCAGATACGCAGTATTTT. The encoded protein is CAIMRKAGEGSDTQYF.

The CDR3 DNA is TGTGCCAGCTCACCGGGCGGAACAAGCAATCAGCCCCAGCATTTT. It codes for CASSPGGTSNQPQHF. V is TRBV18 and J is TRBJ1-5; D not certain. V lost 3 bases to trimming and J lost 1 base, with 10 bases between them. Per the germline V gene, CDR1 is KGHSH and CDR2 is LQKENI. The CDR3 totals 15 residues.

The chain couples TRBV5-1 to TRBJ1-4; no clear D. There are 14 residues in the CDR3. Looked up from germline, CDR1 is SGHRS and CDR2 is YFSETQ. Trimming cost V 0 bases and J 8 bases, with 11 bases left between them. This CDR3 is CASSLGANNEKLFF. For the CDR3, the DNA is TGCGCCAGCAGCTTGGGGGCCAACAACGAAAAACTGTTTTTT.

This clone was observed a single time. As DNA, the CDR3 is TGCGCCAGCAGCCAGGGACATTTCTCTAGCACAGATACGCAGTATTTT. Its protein product is CASSQGHFSSTDTQYF. The rearrangement links TRBV5-1 to TRBJ2-3; TRBD1 might be the D (6 bases). The CDR3 contains 16 residues. The germline CDR1 and CDR2 sequences are SGHRS and YFSETQ. Trimming removed 4 bases from V and 0 bases from J, with 15 bases in between.

The V and J genes are TRBV27 and TRBJ2-1; 8 bases map to TRBD2. Germline V gene data show CDR1 as MNHEY and CDR2 as SMNVEV (reference sequence). With 4 bases clipped from V and 7 bases from J, the junction kept 6 bases outside the gene matches. The CDR3 has 14 residues. CDR3 nucleotides: TGTGCCAGCAGTTCCGAGCGGGAGAGGAATGAGCAGTTCTTC. Encoded protein: CASSSERERNEQFF.

V and J are TRBV27 and TRBJ2-2, with D unresolved. The CDR3 sequence is 13 residues long. Germline CDR1 and CDR2: MNHEY and SMNVEV (reference sequence). Trimming took off 2 bases at V and 1 base at J, with 2 bases between the two ends. CDR3 nucleotide sequence: TGTGCCAGCAGTTTAAAGAACACCGGGGAGCTGTTTTTT. Its translation: CASSLKNTGELFF.

The rearrangement uses TRBV6-1 and TRBJ2-7; possibly TRBD1 for D (6 bases). Germline CDR1 and CDR2: MNHNS and SASEGT. Trimming cost V 3 bases and J 4 bases, with 13 bases left between them. This CDR3 comprises 14 residues. The CDR3 loop is CASSESRGRYEQYF. The CDR3 DNA is TGTGCCAGCAGTGAGAGTAGGGGGAGATACGAGCAGTACTTC.

This sequence joins TRBV7-9 and TRBJ2-7; D remains unclear. Germline-derived CDR1 and CDR2 are SEHNR and FQNEAQ (reference sequence). Trimming shortened V by 6 bases and J by 1 base, and 7 bases separated the two germline ends. CDR3 length: 12 residues. The CDR3 reads CASSPTSYEQYF. The CDR3 region has the DNA TGTGCCAGCAGTCCAACTTCCTACGAGCAGTACTTC.

V gene TRBV11-1 combines with J gene TRBJ2-5; tentatively, D is TRBD2 (5 bases). The ends were cut back, 4 bases at V and 0 bases at J, with 12 bases in the middle. Germline V gene sequence: CDR1 SGHAT, CDR2 FQDESV (reference sequence). This CDR3 has 15 amino acids. CDR3 protein: CASSSRGRDQETQYF. DNA for the CDR3: TGTGCCAGCAGCTCCCGGGGAAGGGACCAAGAGACCCAGTACTTC.

The chain recombines TRBV2 with TRBJ2-7; no definite D call. The CDR3 has 11 amino acids. Germline-derived CDR1 and CDR2 are SNHLY and FYNNEI. Trimming pared 5 bases from V and 6 bases from J, leaving 8 bases between. CDR3 in DNA: TGTGCCAGCAGTCCTCTATCCGAGCAGTACTTC. As protein: CASSPLSEQYF.

The table lists this clone with a few counts. The V and J genes are TRBV28 and TRBJ1-5; TRBD1 agrees at 7 bases. The length of the CDR3 is 13 residues. V dropped 6 bases and J dropped 3; count of bases not matched to a gene: 2. CDR1 is MDHEN, CDR2 SYDVKM, per germline. CDR3 sequence (DNA): TGTGCCAGCAGACAGGGGATCAATCAGCCCCAGCATTTT. Its translation: CASRQGINQPQHF.

V gene TRBV27 combines with J gene TRBJ2-7, with 8 nucleotides matching TRBD2. Germline V gene data show CDR1 as MNHEY and CDR2 as SMNVEV (reference sequence). This CDR3 is 15 amino acids long. J lost 0 bases, V lost 6 bases, and 7 bases had no gene match. CDR3 sequence reads: CASRPISGGSYEQYF. The DNA for the CDR3 is TGTGCCAGCAGACCAATAAGCGGGGGCTCCTACGAGCAGTACTTC.

V and J are TRBV5-1 and TRBJ1-2; tentative D call: TRBD1 (6 bases). The CDR3 is 13 amino acids. Germline V gene lookup returns CDR1 SGHRS and CDR2 YFSETQ. The V end was cut by 5 bases, the J end by 6 bases, with 14 bases between. The CDR3 DNA reads TGCGCCAGCAGGTCTTGGGGGCACGATGGCTACACCTTC. It yields the protein CASRSWGHDGYTF.

The chain employs TRBV6-6 and TRBJ2-3, with D tentatively TRBD1 or TRBD2 (6 bases each). Trimming stripped 10 bases from V and 3 bases from J, with 17 bases between. This CDR3 has 14 amino acids. Germline V gives CDR1 MNHNY, CDR2 SVGAGI (reference sequence). CDR3: CAITEGGVTDTQYF. DNA of the CDR3: TGTGCCATCACCGAGGGGGGCGTTACAGATACGCAGTATTTT.

This clone has only one observation. The CDR3 DNA reads as TGCGCCAGCAGCCAGGGACAGGGGGTCAGCTATGGCTACACCTTC. Translating it yields CASSQGQGVSYGYTF. The chain is built from TRBV4-1 and TRBJ1-2; the match to TRBD1 covers 11 bases. CDR3 size: 15 residues. Trimming took 3 bases from V and 4 from J; bases not matched to a gene: 4. The V gene's germline CDR1 is MGHRA and CDR2 YSYEKL.

Concerning this clone: Relative to the germline gene, one junction end is altered; a read error may explain this. The chain combines TRBV5-4 with TRBJ2-3, with D unclear. In germline, CDR1 is SGHNT, CDR2 YYREEE (reference sequence). The CDR3 is 11 amino acids. CDR3 bases: TGTGCCAGCAGCTCTAATGACCGACGGACCTTT. Its protein product is CASSSNDRRTF.

The J gene is TRBJ1-1, the V gene TRBV5-5, with D perhaps TRBD1 (6 bases). Trimming left V 0 bases short and J 2 bases short, with 8 bases between. The CDR3 spans 14 residues. In germline, CDR1 is SGHKS, CDR2 YYEKEE (reference sequence). CDR3 coding DNA: TGTGCCAGCAGCTTGGGGGGACACAACACTGAAGCTTTCTTT. Its translation is CASSLGGHNTEAFF.

The chain links TRBV15 to TRBJ2-5; no reliable D call. CDR1 and CDR2 from the germline V gene are LNHNV and YYDKDF (reference sequence). V dropped 0 bases and J dropped 1 base, with 9 bases sitting between them. The CDR3 has 15 residues. CDR3 sequence: CATSRDRQSQETQYF. The DNA for the CDR3 is TGTGCCACCAGCAGAGATCGCCAGAGCCAAGAGACCCAGTACTTC.

This clone was seen only once. The chain has TRBV5-1 and TRBJ2-5; maybe TRBD1 (7 bases). The CDR3 has 13 residues. Trimming stripped 2 bases from V and 5 bases from J, with 10 bases between. Looked up from germline, CDR1 is SGHRS and CDR2 is YFSETQ. The DNA for the CDR3 is TGCGCCAGCAGCTTACAGGGGAGGGAGACCCAGTACTTC. Protein product: CASSLQGRETQYF.

The rearrangement uses TRBV5-1 and TRBJ2-7, with D tentatively TRBD2 (5 bases). The CDR3 is 14 residues long. V lost 0 bases to trimming and J lost 1 base, with 8 bases between them. CDR1 SGHRS and CDR2 YFSETQ come from the germline V gene. CDR3 loop: CASSLGGNSYEQYF. CDR3 bases: TGCGCCAGCAGCTTGGGAGGGAATTCCTACGAGCAGTACTTC.

This chain connects TRBV5-4 to TRBJ2-1; D perhaps matches TRBD2 (5 bases). This CDR3 spans 12 amino acids. From germline, CDR1 is SGHNT and CDR2 YYREEE (reference sequence). The ends were cut back, 4 bases at V and 9 bases at J, with 11 bases in the middle. CDR3 in DNA: TGTGCCAGCAGCCAAGATAGCGTTGAGCAGTTCTTC. It specifies CASSQDSVEQFF.

V usage is TRBV2 and J usage is TRBJ2-2, with D hard to call. Germline-derived CDR1 and CDR2 are SNHLY and FYNNEI. V was shortened by 4 bases and J by 7 bases, with 10 bases between the two germline ends. CDR3 size: 13 residues. The chain's CDR3 is CASSVFLHGELFF. CDR3 DNA sequence: TGTGCCAGCAGTGTGTTCCTTCACGGGGAGCTGTTTTTT.

The gene calls are TRBV13 and TRBJ1-1; D gene unclear. This CDR3 is 13 amino acids long. CDR1 is PRHDT and CDR2 is FYEKMQ in the germline V gene (reference sequence). The ends were cut back, 1 base at V and 1 base at J, with 4 bases in the middle. CDR3 coding DNA: TGTGCCAGCAGCTTAGTTCCGAACACTGAAGCTTTCTTT. Encoded protein: CASSLVPNTEAFF.

This chain connects TRBV9 to TRBJ1-3; TRBD1 might be the D (6 bases). The CDR3 contains 15 residues. Looked up from germline, CDR1 is SGDLS and CDR2 is YYNGEE. V was trimmed by 5 bases and J by 1 base, leaving 13 bases between them. CDR3 coding DNA: TGTGCCAGCAGTCGTTCAGGACAGTCTGGAAACACCATATATTTT. It codes for CASSRSGQSGNTIYF.